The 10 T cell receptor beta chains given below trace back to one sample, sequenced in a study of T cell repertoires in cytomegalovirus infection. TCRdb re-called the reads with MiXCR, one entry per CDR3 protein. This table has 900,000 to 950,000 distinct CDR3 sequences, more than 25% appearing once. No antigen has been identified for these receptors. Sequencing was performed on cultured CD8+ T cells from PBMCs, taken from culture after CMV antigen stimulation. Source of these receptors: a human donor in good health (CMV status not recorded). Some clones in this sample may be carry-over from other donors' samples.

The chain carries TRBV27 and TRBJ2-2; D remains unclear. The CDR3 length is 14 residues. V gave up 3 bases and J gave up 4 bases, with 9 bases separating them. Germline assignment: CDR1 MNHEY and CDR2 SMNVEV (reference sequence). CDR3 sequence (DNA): TGTGCCAGCAGTTTTCGTCGAACCACCGGGGAGCTGTTTTTT. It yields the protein CASSFRRTTGELFF.

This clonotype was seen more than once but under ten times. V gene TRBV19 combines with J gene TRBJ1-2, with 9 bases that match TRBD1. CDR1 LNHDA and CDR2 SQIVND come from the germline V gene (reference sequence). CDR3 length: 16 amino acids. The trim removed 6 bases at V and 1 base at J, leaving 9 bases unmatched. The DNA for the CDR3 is TGTGCCAGTAGCATCATCCGGGACAGGGATAACTATGGCTACACCTTC. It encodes CASSIIRDRDNYGYTF.

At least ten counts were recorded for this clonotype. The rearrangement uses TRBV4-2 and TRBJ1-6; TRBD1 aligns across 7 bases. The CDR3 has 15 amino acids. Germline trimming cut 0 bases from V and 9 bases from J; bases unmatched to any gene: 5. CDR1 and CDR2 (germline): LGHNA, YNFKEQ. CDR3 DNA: TGTGCCAGCAGCCAAGATTGGGCAGGGGGTTCACCCCTCCACTTT. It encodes CASSQDWAGGSPLHF.

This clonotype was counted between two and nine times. The CDR3 DNA reads as TGCAGCGTCCGAGGGGAGGCAGGGGGCTACGAGCAGTACTTC. This gives the protein CSVRGEAGGYEQYF. This sequence joins TRBV29-1 and TRBJ2-7; possibly TRBD1 for D (7 bases). The germline V and J ends were trimmed by 6 bases and 3 bases, with 18 bases remaining between them. Germline values: CDR1 SQVTM, CDR2 ANQGSEA. CDR3 size: 14 residues.

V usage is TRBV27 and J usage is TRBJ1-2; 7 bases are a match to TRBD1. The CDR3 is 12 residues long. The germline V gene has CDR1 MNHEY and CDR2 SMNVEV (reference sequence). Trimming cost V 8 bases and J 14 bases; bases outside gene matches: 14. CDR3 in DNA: TGTGCCAGCGGATTCGGGACAGACGATTGGACCTTC. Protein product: CASGFGTDDWTF.

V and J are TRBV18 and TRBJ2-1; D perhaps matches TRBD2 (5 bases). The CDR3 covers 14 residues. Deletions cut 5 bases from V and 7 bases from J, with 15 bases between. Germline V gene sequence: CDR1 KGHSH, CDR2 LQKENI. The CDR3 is CASSISGEPNEQFF. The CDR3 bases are TGTGCCAGCTCAATCAGCGGCGAGCCTAATGAGCAGTTCTTC.

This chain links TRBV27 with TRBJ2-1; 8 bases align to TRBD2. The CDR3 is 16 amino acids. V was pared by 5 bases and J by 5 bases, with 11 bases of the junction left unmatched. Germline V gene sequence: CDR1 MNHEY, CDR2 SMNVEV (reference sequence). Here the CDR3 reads CASSHPGGAHNNEQFF. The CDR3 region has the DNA TGTGCCAGCAGTCACCCCGGGGGGGCCCATAACAATGAGCAGTTCTTC.

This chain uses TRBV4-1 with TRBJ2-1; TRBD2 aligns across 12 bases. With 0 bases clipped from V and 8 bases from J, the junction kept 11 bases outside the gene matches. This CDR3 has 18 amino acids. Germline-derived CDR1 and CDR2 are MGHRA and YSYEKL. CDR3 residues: CASSQDASGGALGYEQFF. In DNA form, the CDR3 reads TGCGCCAGCAGCCAAGATGCTAGCGGGGGGGCCCTCGGCTATGAGCAGTTCTTC.

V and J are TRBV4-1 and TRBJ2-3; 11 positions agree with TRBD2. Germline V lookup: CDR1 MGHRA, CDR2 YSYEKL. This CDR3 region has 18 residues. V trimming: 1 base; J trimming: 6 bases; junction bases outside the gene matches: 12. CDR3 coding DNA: TGCGCCAGCAGCCAAGTGGTCCGTCTAGCGGGGGGACCCGATACGCAGTATTTT. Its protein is CASSQVVRLAGGPDTQYF.

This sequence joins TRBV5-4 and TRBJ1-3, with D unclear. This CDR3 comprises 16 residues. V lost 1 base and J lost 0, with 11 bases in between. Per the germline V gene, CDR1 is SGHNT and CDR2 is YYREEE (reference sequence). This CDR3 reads CASSLQAGTSGNTIYF. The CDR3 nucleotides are TGTGCCAGCAGCTTGCAGGCCGGAACCTCTGGAAACACCATATATTTT.